The clone carrying this T cell receptor beta chain was picked up a small number of times. V was cut by 0 bases and J by 10 bases, with 19 bases left in between. The length of the CDR3 is 16 residues. The germline CDR1 and CDR2 sequences are LGHNA and YNFKEQ. The data stem from a study of identical twins. One entry per CDR3 protein results from TCRdb running MiXCR on the 5' RACE reads. The table lists 1,800,000 or so distinct CDR3 sequences, under 35% of them singletons, with less than 0.35% in the top ten. This receptor was identified in a newborn girl in good health. The sequenced sample consisted of cord blood. V and J are TRBV4-2 and TRBJ2-1; the D gene is possibly TRBD2 (6 bases). CDR3: CASSQDMGLVLGEQFF. The CDR3 DNA reads TGTGCCAGCAGCCAAGATATGGGACTGGTCCTCGGGGAGCAGTTCTTC.